Presented here are 24 T cell receptor beta chains from one specimen sequenced in a study of CD8 T cells in Susac syndrome (dated by TCRdb to about 2019). The protocol used for the library was the immunoSEQ multiplex PCR assay. RNA was extracted using the RNeasy kit, and roughly 0.45 to 1 microgram was reverse transcribed with random hexamers. TCRdb reanalyzed the raw reads on its own, using fastp at Q25 for trimming and MiXCR for clone calling, and kept in-frame beta chains. A single entry per CDR3 protein holds the most common genes and DNA from its merged rows. The sample records 330,000 or so distinct CDR3 sequences, approximately 85% of which are singletons. The ten largest clones capture approximately 0.2% of the sample. Sequencing used CD8+ T cells from PBMCs. These receptors came from a human donor with multiple sclerosis.

This clonotype showed up just once. The V gene is TRBV27, the J gene TRBJ1-5; D perhaps matches TRBD1 (5 bases). V lost 3 bases and J 0 bases, leaving 12 bases between the germline ends. Per germline, CDR1 MNHEY and CDR2 SMNVEV (reference sequence). The CDR3 covers 16 residues. The CDR3 here is CASSLGPGHSNQPQHF. The CDR3 DNA follows: TGTGCCAGCAGTTTGGGCCCGGGGCATAGCAATCAGCCCCAGCATTTT.

The V gene is TRBV28, the J gene TRBJ2-3; 8 bases line up with TRBD2. This CDR3 comprises 16 residues. Germline assignment: CDR1 MDHEN and CDR2 SYDVKM. J was trimmed by 0 bases and V by 7 bases; bases with no gene match: 9. The CDR3 is CASTPIGGGSTDTQYF. The CDR3 DNA reads TGTGCCAGCACCCCGATCGGCGGGGGGAGCACAGATACGCAGTATTTT.

This chain joins TRBV6-6 and TRBJ2-1, with D hard to call. This CDR3 spans 15 amino acids. The germline gives CDR1 MNHNY, CDR2 SVGAGI (reference sequence). V was cut by 4 bases and J by 14 bases, with 24 bases left in between. CDR3 amino acids: CASSWTTPTTMSEFF. In DNA, the CDR3 is TGTGCCAGCAGTTGGACCACTCCTACTACAATGAGCGAGTTCTTC.

The gene calls are TRBV7-9 and TRBJ1-2, with D possibly being TRBD1 (6 bases). This CDR3 has 14 residues. V lost 6 bases to trimming and J lost 2 bases, with 13 bases between them. Germline V gene data show CDR1 as SEHNR and CDR2 as FQNEAQ (reference sequence). DNA of the CDR3: TGTGCCAGCAGGGTCGGGGGCCCCAACTATGGCTACACCTTC. Encoded protein: CASRVGGPNYGYTF.

The chain employs TRBV27 and TRBJ2-7; D is uncertain. This CDR3 is 14 amino acids long. Trimming removed 5 bases at V and 3 bases at J, with 14 bases between. Per germline, CDR1 MNHEY and CDR2 SMNVEV (reference sequence). CDR3 sequence (DNA): TGTGCCAGCAGTCCCTATGGGGAAAGCTACGAGCAGTACTTC. Translation gives CASSPYGESYEQYF.

This chain uses TRBV5-4 with TRBJ2-3; 10 positions agree with TRBD2. Germline CDR1 and CDR2: SGHNT and YYREEE (reference sequence). With 4 bases clipped from V and 12 bases from J, the junction kept 11 bases outside the gene matches. CDR3 size: 14 residues. The CDR3 reads CASSPWTSGLSQYF. CDR3 coding DNA: TGTGCCAGCAGCCCGTGGACTAGCGGTTTGAGTCAGTATTTT.

The chain has TRBV9 and TRBJ1-5; D might be TRBD1 (5 bases). V was cut by 1 base and J by 6 bases, with 8 bases left in between. Germline-derived CDR1 and CDR2 are SGDLS and YYNGEE. This CDR3 contains 13 residues. The CDR3 is CASSVTGGQPQHF. For the CDR3, the DNA is TGTGCCAGCAGCGTAACAGGCGGTCAGCCCCAGCATTTT.

J is TRBJ2-6 and V is TRBV24-1; a weak D match, TRBD1 (6 bases). This CDR3 is 17 amino acids long. V lost 3 bases and J 4 bases, leaving 15 bases between the germline ends. Germline V lookup: CDR1 KGHDR, CDR2 SFDVKD. CDR3 in DNA: TGTGCCACCAGTGATCCCAACAGGGCTCCAGGGGCCAACGTCCTGACTTTC. Protein sequence: CATSDPNRAPGANVLTF.

CDR3 DNA: TGTGCCAGCAGCTTAGTAGCGGGAGGGAGCACAGATACGCAGTATTTT. It yields the protein CASSLVAGGSTDTQYF. The chain carries TRBV7-8 and TRBJ2-3; TRBD2 aligns across 11 bases. CDR1 is SGHVS, CDR2 FQNEAQ, per germline. The CDR3 covers 16 residues. V trimming: 1 base; J trimming: 0 bases; junction bases outside the gene matches: 0.

The genes are TRBV29-1 and TRBJ1-1; D is unresolved. CDR1 and CDR2 (germline): SQVTM, ANQGSEA. The CDR3 has 14 residues. Trimming shortened V by 3 bases and J by 11 bases, and 22 bases separated the two germline ends. In DNA, the CDR3 is TGCAGCGTTGATATATGCCCCTGCGGGCGAAGGGCTTTCTTT. Protein sequence: CSVDICPCGRRAFF.

The chain joins TRBV24-1 to TRBJ1-1; 9 bases align to TRBD1. The germline gives CDR1 KGHDR, CDR2 SFDVKD. This CDR3 contains 14 residues. With V trimmed by 1 base and J by 10 bases, 6 bases remained unmatched. CDR3 residues: CATSDLQGAQGAFF. In DNA form, the CDR3 reads TGTGCCACCAGTGATTTACAGGGGGCCCAAGGAGCTTTCTTT.

The chain combines TRBV7-2 with TRBJ1-1, with D possibly matching TRBD1 (6 bases). Looked up from germline, CDR1 is SGHTA and CDR2 is FQGNSA. The CDR3 sequence is 15 residues long. Trimming took off 4 bases at V and 0 bases at J, with 12 bases between the two ends. In DNA form, the CDR3 reads TGTGCCAGCAGCTCAGAGGGGGTGTTGAACACTGAAGCTTTCTTT. Its translation: CASSSEGVLNTEAFF. The whole variable domain, filled in from reference TRBV7-2 and TRBJ1-1, reads GAGVSQSPSNKVTEKGKDVELRCDPISGHTALYWYRQSLGQGLEFLIYFQGNSAPDKSGLPSDRFSAERTGGSVSTLTIQRTQQEDSAVYLCASSSEGVLNTEAFFGQGTRLTVV.

The gene calls are TRBV14 and TRBJ2-4; 8 bases are a match to TRBD1. CDR1 and CDR2 from the germline V gene are SGHDN and FVKESK. The CDR3 totals 17 residues. The junction had 9 bases not matched to a gene; V was cut back by 0 bases and J by 5 bases. CDR3 in DNA: TGTGCCAGCAGCCAAGACGGGACAGGCATTTTTCAAAACATTCAGTACTTC. Protein: CASSQDGTGIFQNIQYF.

This chain links TRBV7-9 with TRBJ2-7, with D tentatively TRBD1 or TRBD2 (5 bases each). V lost 0 bases and J 3 bases, leaving 9 bases between the germline ends. The CDR3 length is 14 residues. Germline values: CDR1 SEHNR, CDR2 FQNEAQ (reference sequence). CDR3 sequence reads: CASSLALGDYEQYF. DNA of the CDR3: TGTGCCAGCAGCTTAGCGCTGGGGGACTACGAGCAGTACTTC.

CDR3 protein: CASSSRGSHEKLFF. CDR3 sequence (DNA): TGTGCCAGCAGTTCACGAGGGTCGCATGAAAAACTGTTTTTT. The rearrangement uses TRBV27 and TRBJ1-4; D gene unclear. Germline CDR1 and CDR2: MNHEY and SMNVEV (reference sequence). The CDR3 spans 14 residues. Trimming left V 4 bases short and J 6 bases short, with 12 bases between.

This sequence joins TRBV24-1 and TRBJ1-1, with D unresolved. The CDR3 loop spans 15 amino acids. Germline assignment: CDR1 KGHDR and CDR2 SFDVKD. Between the trimmed V and J ends, which lost 8 bases and 1 base, there was a span of 16 bases. CDR3 DNA: TGTGCCACCACGGTGGCCTCCCTGAGGAACACTGAAGCTTTCTTT. Amino acid sequence: CATTVASLRNTEAFF.

The chain employs TRBV12-3 or TRBV12-4 and TRBJ1-2; D might be TRBD1 (5 bases). Trimming removed 6 bases at V and 5 bases at J, with 13 bases between. This CDR3 is 13 amino acids long. The CDR3 region is CASRGRLVYGYTF. The DNA for the CDR3 is TGTGCCAGCAGGGGACGGCTAGTTTATGGCTACACCTTC.

The DNA for the CDR3 is TGTGCCAGCAGCTCGCCGGCAGACAACTATGGCTACACCTTC. Protein sequence: CASSSPADNYGYTF. The genes are TRBV7-9 and TRBJ1-2, with unresolved D. The CDR3 is 14 residues long. The germline V and J ends were trimmed by 4 bases and 2 bases, with 11 bases remaining between them. Per the germline V gene, CDR1 is SEHNR and CDR2 is FQNEAQ (reference sequence).

In its sample, this clonotype was seen a few times. V usage is TRBV27 and J usage is TRBJ1-5, with D unclear. V shed 0 bases and J shed 3 bases, with 3 bases lying between them. Germline CDR1 and CDR2: MNHEY and SMNVEV (reference sequence). The CDR3 contains 13 residues. CDR3 bases: TGTGCCAGCAGTTTATCGGTCAATCAGCCCCAGCATTTT. This sequence encodes CASSLSVNQPQHF.

The chain links TRBV10-1 to TRBJ1-1; 12 bases align to TRBD1. Per germline, CDR1 WNHNN and CDR2 SYGVQD (reference sequence). CDR3 size: 17 residues. The ends lost 6 bases at V and 3 bases at J; junction bases unmatched: 11. CDR3 region: CASSPGTGGIGDTEAFF. DNA of the CDR3: TGCGCCAGCAGCCCTGGGACAGGGGGCATTGGGGACACTGAAGCTTTCTTT.

This clonotype was counted once. The gene calls are TRBV12-3 or TRBV12-4 and TRBJ2-7; D gene uncertain. The CDR3 is 15 residues long. The V gene lost 3 bases and the J gene lost 3 bases, with 15 bases spanning the gap. DNA for the CDR3: TGTGCCAGCAGTTTTGGAGAGCTAGGCCTCTACGAGCAGTACTTC. This codes for CASSFGELGLYEQYF.

The chain has TRBV5-4 and TRBJ1-2, with a tentative D call TRBD1 (6 bases). The CDR3 is made up of 13 amino acids. In germline, CDR1 is SGHNT, CDR2 YYREEE (reference sequence). V was trimmed by 9 bases and J by 3 bases, leaving 15 bases between them. The CDR3 DNA is TGTGCCACCCTAGCGGGGGGCGACTATGGCTACACCTTC. Protein product: CATLAGGDYGYTF.

This clonotype was detected a few times. The chain carries TRBV7-6 and TRBJ2-7, with D uncertain. V was trimmed by 1 base and J by 6 bases, leaving 10 bases between them. CDR1 and CDR2 (germline): SGHVS, FNYEAQ. This CDR3 has 13 residues. The CDR3 loop is CASSLEALSEQYF. DNA for the CDR3: TGTGCCAGCAGCTTAGAGGCTCTGAGCGAGCAGTACTTC.

The chain is built from TRBV19 and TRBJ2-5, with D possibly TRBD1 on 5 matching bases. The CDR3 totals 15 residues. V was pared by 5 bases and J by 1 base, with 14 bases between. The germline gives CDR1 LNHDA, CDR2 SQIVND (reference sequence). CDR3 in amino acids: CASSPRTTSQETQYF. In DNA form, the CDR3 reads TGTGCCAGTAGTCCCAGGACAACCTCCCAAGAGACCCAGTACTTC.